These T cell receptor beta chains were read from a single sample in a study of blood T cell repertoires in COVID-19. Some clones are missing from TCRdb's copy, which holds only in-frame ones; the method was immunoSEQ multiplex PCR. The sample gives approximately 230,000 clones, 87% of which show up once; under 4% is in the top ten. What was sequenced was peripheral blood. The receptor source for this set is a man aged 18-30 years with active or convalescent COVID-19. Both conserved end residues are trimmed from each CDR3.

v_gene,j_gene,CDR3aa
TRBV6-2/TRBV6-3,TRBJ1-1,ASSYIRNTEAF
TRBV7-2,TRBJ2-3,ASSPGLSNTDTQY
TRBV5-6,TRBJ1-3,ASSGSQGFGGNTIY
TRBV5-6,TRBJ1-1,ASSPGQGYTEAF
TRBV4-2,TRBJ1-2,ASSQDWRTTLDGYT
TRBV20-1,TRBJ2-2,SASESSLNTGELF
TRBV7-9,TRBJ2-3,ASSKRPGLAGDTDTQY
TRBV12-3/TRBV12-4,TRBJ2-1,AGTSGHGGEQF
TRBV28,TRBJ2-3,ASSLGTSQY
TRBV25-1,TRBJ2-5,ASRKQGVETQY
TRBV6-6,TRBJ2-3,ASSYPGGGDTQY
TRBV6-2/TRBV6-3,TRBJ1-5,ASCRDRNQPQH
TRBV21-1,TRBJ1-2,ASSLDSGYYGYT
TRBV27,TRBJ2-5,ASSSTGLVGTQY
TRBV5-4,TRBJ1-1,ASSRGTVDMNTEAF
TRBV4-1,TRBJ2-3,ASSQSRQGARGY
TRBV7-9,TRBJ2-7,ASSEGLADSYEQY
TRBV7-8,TRBJ2-1,ASRGNWGEDFSYNEQF
TRBV7-9,TRBJ2-1,ASSSGLAGVSEQF
TRBV7-8,TRBJ2-2,ASSLSSGGGELF
TRBV19,TRBJ2-3,ASSFLAISTDTQY
TRBV28,TRBJ2-5,ASRIQGAQETQY
TRBV10-1,TRBJ1-3,ASSTYHGDTIY
TRBV27,TRBJ1-1,ASSQGAHTEAF
TRBV28,TRBJ2-2,ASIAQGSFTGELF
TRBV5-1,TRBJ2-2,ASSSTGFTNTGELF
TRBV5-1,TRBJ1-1,ASSLAGDGVAF
TRBV5-5,TRBJ2-7,ASSFFPGQQPYEQY
TRBV7-2,TRBJ1-2,ASNKPGGGYGYT
TRBV14,TRBJ1-6,ASSLRTGGNSPLH
TRBV5-1,TRBJ1-2,ASNYGEGGYT
TRBV19,TRBJ2-2,ASSPRQGRDTGELF
TRBV5-4,TRBJ1-2,ASSLDALEGYT
TRBV18,TRBJ2-2,ASSPTPRQANTGELF
TRBV4-1,TRBJ1-1,ASSQVPGGEFPTEAF
TRBV5-6,TRBJ1-6,ASSLGYTANSPLH
TRBV6-2/TRBV6-3,TRBJ1-5,ASSNDNNQPQH
TRBV5-1,TRBJ2-2,ASSLAVDSLANTGELF
TRBV9,TRBJ1-1,ASSVAGGSPPLEAF
TRBV5-4,TRBJ2-7,ASSRGDYEQY
TRBV7-2,TRBJ1-1,ASSSRKDTEAF
TRBV9,TRBJ2-1,ASSVEPASGYNEQF
TRBV7-8,TRBJ2-6,ASSPRPGTGTGANVLT
TRBV30,TRBJ1-4,AWRVRAGEKLF
TRBV5-1,TRBJ1-2,ASSFPRQGTGRNYGYT
TRBV7-2,TRBJ1-3,ASSLGTHGNTIY
TRBV5-1,TRBJ2-7,ASTPNWDRDGEQY
TRBV6-2/TRBV6-3,TRBJ1-2,ASSAPGQASYGYT
TRBV7-2,TRBJ1-2,ASSSRTGLSGYT
TRBV4-2,TRBJ2-7,ASSQNRGSYEQY
TRBV7-8,TRBJ2-6,ASSGRDRGSGANVLT
TRBV19,TRBJ1-3,ASSPTRGGNTIY
TRBV19,TRBJ2-5,ASSTKETQY